This TCR beta chain was observed in a study of response to subunit inactivated influenza vaccine. This CDR3 is 14 amino acids long. MiXCR, run by TCRdb on the RT-PCR reads, gives a single entry per CDR3 protein. This sample has roughly 700,000 distinct CDR3 sequences, with approximately 13% found just once. General study findings and limits: T cells newly recruited by each seasonal influenza vaccination are few, the authors suggested.

This clonotype has a count of ten or more. Its target is not known. A junction boundary mismatches the germline segment, possibly from a read error. The sequencing here drew on PBMCs from blood, taken 14 days before vaccination. V gene TRBV12-3 or TRBV12-4 combines with J gene TRBJ1-1; 8 positions agree with TRBD1. The TCR sequence derives from a man aged 45-65 years who received an inactivated influenza vaccine. CDR3 DNA sequence: TGTGCCAGCAGCTTAGACAGGGGGAACACTGAAGCTTTCTTT. Translated: CASSLDRGNTEAFF.